Listed below are T cell receptor beta chains from one sample, sequenced in a study of blood T cell repertoires in COVID-19. Libraries were prepared by immunoSEQ multiplex PCR; TCRdb keeps only in-frame clonotypes and omits some of them. Found here are approximately 230,000 clones, about 80% of them singletons; the top ten hold roughly 10%. The sequencing sample was made of peripheral blood. The receptors stem from a man older than 75 with acute or convalescent COVID-19. Each CDR3 is given with its conserved first and last residue. D genes are given only for firm matches. Clone size appears in some rows only: once, few, many, or a class for an expanded clone.

>TRBV7-9|many|NA|TRBJ2-7
TGTGCCAGCGGGCCAGTTGAGGGCTCTGAGCAGTACTTC
CASGPVEGSEQYF
>TRBV5-6|once|NA|TRBJ1-5
TGTGCCAGCAGCTTGGGGGGCTATAGCAATCAGCCCCAGCATTTT
CASSLGGYSNQPQHF
>TRBV7-7|NA|TRBD2|TRBJ2-1
TGTGCCAGCAGCCCAGGGACTAGCGGGAGTAATGAGCAGTTCTTC
CASSPGTSGSNEQFF
>TRBV19|few|TRBD2|TRBJ2-1
TGTGCCAGCCGGGGACTAGCGGGAGTCTATGAGCAGTTCTTC
CASRGLAGVYEQFF
>TRBV24-1|NA|TRBD1|TRBJ2-2
TGTGCCACCAGTGATTGGGACAGGGGGCGTAGCACCGGGGAGCTGTTTTTT
CATSDWDRGRSTGELFF
>TRBV28|NA|NA|TRBJ1-2
TGTGCCAGCCTTCGATCGGACTCTCTTGGCTACACCTTC
CASLRSDSLGYTF
>TRBV11-3|NA|TRBD1|TRBJ2-7
TGTGCCAGCAGCGCTTGGAAGATCCGGGACAGGGGGAAGGGGAACGAGCAGTACTTC
CASSAWKIRDRGKGNEQYF
>TRBV9|few|NA|TRBJ2-7
TGTGCCAGCAGCGTAGGATACAGACCATCCTACGAGCAGTACTTC
CASSVGYRPSYEQYF
>TRBV19|NA|TRBD2|TRBJ2-3
TGTGCCAGTAGCTTAGCGGGGAGCACAGATACGCAGTATTTT
CASSLAGSTDTQYF
>TRBV12-5|NA|TRBD1|TRBJ1-3
TGTGCTAGTGGGGGACAGGGACTTTTGAGCGGAAACACCATATATTTT
CASGGQGLLSGNTIYF
>TRBV7-8|NA|NA|TRBJ1-6
TGTGCCAGCAGCTTAGCGCTCAACAGATATAATTCACCCCTCCACTTT
CASSLALNRYNSPLHF
>TRBV11-2|NA|TRBD2|TRBJ2-3
TGTGCCAGCAGCCTCAGCGGGGGGCCCACAGATACGCAGTATTTT
CASSLSGGPTDTQYF
>TRBV3-1/TRBV3-2|NA|NA|TRBJ1-2
TGTGCCAGCAGCCAAGTGACAAGGCTTTTTGGCTACACCTTC
CASSQVTRLFGYTF
>TRBV28|NA|TRBD1|TRBJ1-5
TGTGCCAGCAGTACGTCAGGCAGGGGGTCTCAGCCCCAGCATTTT
CASSTSGRGSQPQHF
>TRBV7-2|NA|NA|TRBJ1-2
TGTGCCAGCAGCTTAAGCGGAAAGGACTATGGCTACACCTTC
CASSLSGKDYGYTF
>TRBV3-1/TRBV3-2|once|NA|TRBJ2-1
TGTGCCAGCAGCCAAGATCGTTACAATGAGCAGTTCTTC
CASSQDRYNEQFF
>TRBV5-5|NA|TRBD2|TRBJ2-3
TGTGCCAGCAGCCCAGGACTAGCGGGGGGACGGGATACGCAGTATTTT
CASSPGLAGGRDTQYF
>TRBV5-5|NA|TRBD2|TRBJ2-5
TGTGCCAGCAGCCCGAGAGCGGGAGGCGAGACCCAGTACTTC
CASSPRAGGETQYF
>TRBV12-3/TRBV12-4|once|NA|TRBJ2-1
TGTGCCAGCAGTTCCACGGGCAATGAGCAGTTCTTC
CASSSTGNEQFF
>TRBV6-6|NA|TRBD2|TRBJ2-7
TGTGCCAGCAGTTACTCGAGCGGGGGCTACGAGCAGTACTTC
CASSYSSGGYEQYF
>TRBV12-5|NA|TRBD1|TRBJ1-5
TGTGCTAGTGGTTTCCAGGGGGCAGGTTCTCAGCCCCAGCATTTT
CASGFQGAGSQPQHF
>TRBV3-1/TRBV3-2|NA|NA|TRBJ1-3
TGTGCCAGCAGCCACCGCGGTTCTGGAAACACCATATATTTT
CASSHRGSGNTIYF
>TRBV18|NA|TRBD1|TRBJ1-5
TGTGCCAGCTCACCGGGACAGGGGTTGCAGCCCCAGCATTTT
CASSPGQGLQPQHF
>TRBV5-1|NA|TRBD1|TRBJ2-7
TGCGCCAGCAGCTTGTGGGACAGGACCGGCGAGCAGTACTTC
CASSLWDRTGEQYF
>TRBV7-2|few|NA|TRBJ2-5
TGTGCCAGCAGCTTAGTGGGGTGGGGACATAAAGAGACCCAGTACTTC
CASSLVGWGHKETQYF
>TRBV24-1|NA|NA|TRBJ1-6
TGTGCCACCAGCCAGGGGACACCTAATTCACCCCTCCACTTT
CATSQGTPNSPLHF
>TRBV6-5|NA|TRBD2|TRBJ2-3
TGTGCCAGCAATCCGGGGGGAACAGATACGCAGTATTTT
CASNPGGTDTQYF
>TRBV6-2/TRBV6-3|once|NA|TRBJ2-1
TGTGCCAGCAGTTTCGACAATGAGCAGTTCTTC
CASSFDNEQFF